The T cell receptor (beta chain) under discussion was sequenced for a study of metastatic and nonmetastatic thyroid tumors. In the study overall: Repertoire comparisons spanned blood and tumor or nodule tissue from malignant and benign thyroid patients. Findings of the study overall: Benign nodules reportedly had significantly lower TCR beta diversity than malignant thyroid tumors in blood and tumor.

From germline, CDR1 is SGDLS and CDR2 YYNGEE. There are 15 residues in the CDR3. The V gene lost 3 bases and the J gene lost 7 bases, with 14 bases spanning the gap. Prior to thyroid surgery, none of the patients had received any treatment. In the original workflow: Differences in CDR3 between clinicopathological groups were drawn on to build a classifier intended to discriminate distant-metastatic papillary thyroid cancer patients. TCRdb reassembled clones from the PCR reads with MiXCR. The V and J calls were not made by the authors but by TCRdb's processing. The data show 35,000 to 45,000 clones, about a fifth seen once. This clone has a handful of counts. No antigen is known for it.

Sequencing used blood. This TCR came from a female donor with papillary thyroid cancer or a benign thyroid nodule (not recorded which). Some clones in this sample may be carry-over from other donors' samples. The rearrangement links TRBV9 to TRBJ1-6; possibly TRBD1 for D (5 bases). The CDR3 spells CASSGPGTTNSPLHF. As DNA, the CDR3 is TGTGCCAGCAGCGGCCCCGGGACCACAAATTCACCCCTCCACTTT. The full variable domain, its missing parts supplied by reference TRBV9 and TRBJ1-6, is DSGVTQTPKHLITATGQRVTLRCSPRSGDLSVYWYQQSLDQGLQFLIQYYNGEERAKGNILERFSAQQFPDLHSELNLSSLELGDSALYFCASSGPGTTNSPLHFGNGTRLTVT.